The sequence of this T cell receptor beta chain was determined in a study of shared clonotypes between healthy human individuals. Study-level background: Sampling drew on donors who were a couple of women and three men aged 18 to 49. Study-level findings and limits: Donor clonotype sharing was expected to depend on sequencing depth.

Trimming cost V 4 bases and J 1 base; bases outside gene matches: 6. Germline V gene sequence: CDR1 SGDLS, CDR2 YYNGEE. The CDR3 extends over 15 amino acids. Concerning this clone: Antigen unknown.

The sequencing of unsorted PBMC DNA took place on ten immunoSEQ deep assay plates. Methods used by the authors: Junction-only sequences without quality scores were provided by ImmunoSEQ, so filtering was different. TCRdb keeps only in-frame clones here, not all; method: immunoSEQ multiplex PCR. From that table come the V and J calls and clone size; the DNA was used to work out D and trimming. The sample lists 450,000 to 500,000 clones, more than 75% occurring once. The V and J genes are TRBV9 and TRBJ1-1, with TRBD1 identical over 8 bases. This sequence was found in a woman in her thirties or forties in good health. Some clones in this sample may be carry-over from other donors' samples. Sequencing was done on a sample of PBMCs. CDR3 sequence (DNA): TGTGCCAGCAGCCTCACAGGGGGAGGGAACACTGAAGCTTTCTTT. Protein product: CASSLTGGGNTEAFF.